This entry lists 8 T cell receptor beta chains sequenced from one sample in a study of shared clonotypes between healthy human individuals. Profiling relied on immunoSEQ multiplex PCR, and the TCRdb table lists in-frame clones only, not all of them. The repertoire holds 190,000 or so clones, with over 80% as singletons. The specimen sequenced was naive CD4+ T cells sorted from blood. The subset was: CD45RA+ positively selected. The receptors derive from a woman between 25 and 40 years old in good health.

The chain recombines TRBV28 with TRBJ1-4; TRBD1 matches at 9 bases. The CDR3 runs 15 residues. The germline V gene has CDR1 MDHEN and CDR2 SYDVKM. J lost 7 bases, V lost 5 bases, and 8 bases had no gene match. The CDR3 spells CASSPSQGQGEKLFF. In nucleotides, the CDR3 is TGTGCCAGCAGTCCCTCACAGGGACAGGGTGAAAAACTGTTTTTT.

This chain connects TRBV9 to TRBJ2-5, with D uncertain. The end of the DNA is better explained by TRBJ2-7, so the J call may be wrong. From germline, CDR1 is SGDLS and CDR2 YYNGEE. CDR3 length: 15 residues. In DNA, the CDR3 is TGTGCCAGCAGCGTAGACCGGGCCCTCTCCTACGAGCAGTACTTC. Its translation: CASSVDRALSYEQYF.

The V call is TRBV7-9, the J call TRBJ2-1, with TRBD2 identical over 11 bases. V was pared by 3 bases and J by 6 bases, with 1 base of the junction left unmatched. The germline V gene encodes CDR1 SEHNR and CDR2 FQNEAQ (reference sequence). This CDR3 region has 14 residues. DNA of the CDR3: TGTGCCAGCAGCTTTCTAGCGGGAGGCAATGAGCAGTTCTTC. Protein: CASSFLAGGNEQFF.

The rearrangement uses TRBV11-2 and TRBJ1-2; D is unresolved. The V and J ends lost 3 bases and 2 bases respectively, with 10 bases between them. Per the germline V gene, CDR1 is SGHAT and CDR2 is FQNNGV. CDR3 length: 14 residues. DNA for the CDR3: TGTGCCAGCAGCTTTAATGGACCCAACTATGGCTACACCTTC. Its translation: CASSFNGPNYGYTF. Full variable domain (rest looked up from reference TRBV11-2 and TRBJ1-2): EAGVAQSPRYKIIEKRQSVAFWCNPISGHATLYWYQQILGQGPKLLIQFQNNGVVDDSQLPKDRFSAERLKGVDSTLKIQPAKLEDSAVYLCASSFNGPNYGYTFGSGTRLTVV.

The chain employs TRBV5-4 and TRBJ1-1, with 8 bases lining up with TRBD1. CDR3 length: 16 residues. V trimming: 4 bases; J trimming: 1 base; junction bases outside the gene matches: 9. Germline V gene lookup returns CDR1 SGHNT and CDR2 YYREEE (reference sequence). Here the CDR3 DNA reads TGTGCCAGCAGCCCAAGACAGGGGAACGGGAACACTGAAGCTTTCTTT. Encoded protein: CASSPRQGNGNTEAFF.

The genes are TRBV6-1 and TRBJ1-1; 8 nucleotides agree with TRBD1. The CDR3 runs 19 residues. The V segment lost 2 bases and the J segment 0 bases; nucleotides outside the gene matches: 14. Germline CDR1 reads MNHNS; CDR2 reads SASEGT. The CDR3 here is CASSELWGQANAMNTEAFF. CDR3 DNA: TGTGCCAGCAGTGAATTGTGGGGACAGGCTAACGCCATGAACACTGAAGCTTTCTTT.

The chain combines TRBV10-2 with TRBJ2-7, with TRBD2 identical over 11 bases. The V segment lost 5 bases and the J segment 1 base; nucleotides outside the gene matches: 4. Per germline, CDR1 WSHSY and CDR2 SAAADI. This CDR3 comprises 15 residues. This CDR3 reads CASSLLAGGSYEQYF. DNA of the CDR3: TGCGCCAGCAGTCTGCTAGCGGGAGGATCCTACGAGCAGTACTTC.

The chain recombines TRBV7-2 with TRBJ2-3; 7 nucleotides match TRBD1. Germline V lookup: CDR1 SGHTA, CDR2 FQGNSA. With V trimmed by 3 bases and J by 0 bases, 15 bases remained unmatched. CDR3 length: 19 amino acids. The CDR3 sequence is CASSFEGPRGTASTDTQYF. The DNA for the CDR3 is TGTGCCAGCAGCTTCGAGGGACCCAGGGGGACGGCAAGCACAGATACGCAGTATTTT. Full variable domain (rest looked up from reference TRBV7-2 and TRBJ2-3): GAGVSQSPSNKVTEKGKDVELRCDPISGHTALYWYRQSLGQGLEFLIYFQGNSAPDKSGLPSDRFSAERTGGSVSTLTIQRTQQEDSAVYLCASSFEGPRGTASTDTQYFGPGTRLTVL.